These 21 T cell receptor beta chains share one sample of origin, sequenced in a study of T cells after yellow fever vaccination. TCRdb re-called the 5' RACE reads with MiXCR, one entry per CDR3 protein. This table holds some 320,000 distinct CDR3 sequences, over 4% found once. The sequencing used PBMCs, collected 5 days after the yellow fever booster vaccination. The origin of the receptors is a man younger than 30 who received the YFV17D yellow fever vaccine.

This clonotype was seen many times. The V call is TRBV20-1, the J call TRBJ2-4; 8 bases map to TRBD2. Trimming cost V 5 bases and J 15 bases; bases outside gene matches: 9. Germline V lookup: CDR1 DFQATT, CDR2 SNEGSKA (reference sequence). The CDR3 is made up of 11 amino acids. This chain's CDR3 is CSAPSGGTMYF. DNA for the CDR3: TGCAGTGCTCCCTCGGGGGGGACGATGTACTTC.

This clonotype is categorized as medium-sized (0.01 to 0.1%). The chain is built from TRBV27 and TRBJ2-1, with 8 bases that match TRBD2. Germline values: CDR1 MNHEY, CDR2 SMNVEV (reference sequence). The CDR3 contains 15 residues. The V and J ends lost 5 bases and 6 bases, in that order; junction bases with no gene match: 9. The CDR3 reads CASSLSGGPANEQFF. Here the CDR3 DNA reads TGTGCCAGCAGTCTAAGCGGGGGCCCAGCCAATGAGCAGTTCTTC.

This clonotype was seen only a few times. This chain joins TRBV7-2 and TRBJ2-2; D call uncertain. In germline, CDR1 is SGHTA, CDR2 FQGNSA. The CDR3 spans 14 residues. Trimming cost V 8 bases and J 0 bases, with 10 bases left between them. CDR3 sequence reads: CASVSGANTGELFF. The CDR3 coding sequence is TGTGCCAGCGTCTCAGGAGCGAACACCGGGGAGCTGTTTTTT. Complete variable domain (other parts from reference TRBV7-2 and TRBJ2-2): GAGVSQSPSNKVTEKGKDVELRCDPISGHTALYWYRQSLGQGLEFLIYFQGNSAPDKSGLPSDRFSAERTGGSVSTLTIQRTQQEDSAVYLCASVSGANTGELFFGEGSRLTVL.

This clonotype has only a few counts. CDR3 DNA: TGTGCCAGCAGCTTTGGGGAAAAAGAGACCCAGTACTTC. Its protein product is CASSFGEKETQYF. The rearrangement links TRBV7-2 to TRBJ2-5; D not resolved. The V end lost 3 bases, the J end lost 3 bases, and 8 bases lay between the germline ends. CDR3 length equals 13 residues. Germline V gene sequence: CDR1 SGHTA, CDR2 FQGNSA.

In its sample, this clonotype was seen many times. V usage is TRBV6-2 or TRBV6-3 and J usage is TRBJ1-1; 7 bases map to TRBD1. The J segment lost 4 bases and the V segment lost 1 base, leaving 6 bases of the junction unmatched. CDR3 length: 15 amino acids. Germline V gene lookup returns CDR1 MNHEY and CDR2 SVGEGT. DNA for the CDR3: TGTGCCAGCAGTTACTACCGCAGGGGGTTCACTGAAGCTTTCTTT. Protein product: CASSYYRRGFTEAFF.

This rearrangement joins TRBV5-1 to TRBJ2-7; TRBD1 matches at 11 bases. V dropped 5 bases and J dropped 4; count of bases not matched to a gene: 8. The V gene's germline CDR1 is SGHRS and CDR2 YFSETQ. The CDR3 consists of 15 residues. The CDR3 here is CASSTGTGGTYEQYV. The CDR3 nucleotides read TGCGCCAGCAGTACCGGGACAGGGGGGACTTACGAGCAGTACGTC.

CDR3 protein: CATSDAQRGVIDTQYF. CDR3 nucleotides: TGTGCCACCAGTGATGCCCAGCGGGGGGTGATAGATACGCAGTATTTT. The chain combines TRBV24-1 with TRBJ2-3; the match to TRBD2 covers 9 bases. This CDR3 has 16 amino acids. V was clipped by 3 bases and J by 5 bases; unmatched bases: 8. Germline loops: CDR1 KGHDR, CDR2 SFDVKD.

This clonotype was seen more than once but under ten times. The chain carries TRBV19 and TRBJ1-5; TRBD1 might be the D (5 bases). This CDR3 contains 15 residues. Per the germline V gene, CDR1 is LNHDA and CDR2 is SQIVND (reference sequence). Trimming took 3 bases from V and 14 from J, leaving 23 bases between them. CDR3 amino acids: CASSITGGGPQVEHF. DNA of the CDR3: TGTGCCAGTAGTATTACTGGTGGGGGACCCCAGGTAGAGCATTTT.

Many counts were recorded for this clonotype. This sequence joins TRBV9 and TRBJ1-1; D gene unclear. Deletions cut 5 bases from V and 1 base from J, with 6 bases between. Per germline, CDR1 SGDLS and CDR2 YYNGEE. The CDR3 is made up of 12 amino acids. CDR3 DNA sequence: TGTGCCAGCAGTATGGGGAACACTGAAGCTTTCTTT. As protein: CASSMGNTEAFF.

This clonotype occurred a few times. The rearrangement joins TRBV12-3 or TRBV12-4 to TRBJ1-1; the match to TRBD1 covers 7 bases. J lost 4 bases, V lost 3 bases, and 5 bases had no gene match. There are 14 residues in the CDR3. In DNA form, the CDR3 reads TGTGCCAGCAGTTTGACAGGGTACGGCACTGAAGCTTTCTTT. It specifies CASSLTGYGTEAFF.

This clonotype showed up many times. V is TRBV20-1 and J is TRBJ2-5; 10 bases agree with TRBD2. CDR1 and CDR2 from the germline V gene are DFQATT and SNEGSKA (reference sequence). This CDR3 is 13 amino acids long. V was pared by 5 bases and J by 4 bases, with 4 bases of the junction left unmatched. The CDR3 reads CSARTSGAETQYF. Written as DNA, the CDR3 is TGCAGTGCTCGCACTAGCGGGGCAGAGACCCAGTACTTC.

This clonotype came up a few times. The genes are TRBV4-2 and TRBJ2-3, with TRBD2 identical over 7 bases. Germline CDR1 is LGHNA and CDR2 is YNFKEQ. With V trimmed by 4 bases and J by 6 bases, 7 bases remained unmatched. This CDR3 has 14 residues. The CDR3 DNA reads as TGTGCCAGCAGCCGGTACACTAGCGCCGATACGCAGTATTTT. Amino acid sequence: CASSRYTSADTQYF.

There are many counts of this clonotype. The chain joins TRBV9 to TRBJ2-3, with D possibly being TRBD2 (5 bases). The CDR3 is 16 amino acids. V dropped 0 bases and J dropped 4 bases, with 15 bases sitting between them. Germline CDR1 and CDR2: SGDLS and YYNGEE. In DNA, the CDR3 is TGTGCCAGCAGCGTAGAGACGGGGAAAAAGGCAGATACGCAGTATTTT. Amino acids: CASSVETGKKADTQYF.

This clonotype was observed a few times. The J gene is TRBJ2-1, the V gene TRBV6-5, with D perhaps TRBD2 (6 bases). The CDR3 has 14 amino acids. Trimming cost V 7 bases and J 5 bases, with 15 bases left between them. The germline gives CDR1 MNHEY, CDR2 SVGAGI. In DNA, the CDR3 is TGTGCCAGCACCCGAGGGAGGCCAGACAATGAGCAGTTCTTC. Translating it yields CASTRGRPDNEQFF.

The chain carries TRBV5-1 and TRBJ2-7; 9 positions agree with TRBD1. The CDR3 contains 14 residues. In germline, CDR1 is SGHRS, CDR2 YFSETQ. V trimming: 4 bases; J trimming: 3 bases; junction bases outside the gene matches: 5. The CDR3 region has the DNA TGCGCCAGCAGCCTCCGGGACAGGGTCTACGAGCAGTACTTC. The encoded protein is CASSLRDRVYEQYF.

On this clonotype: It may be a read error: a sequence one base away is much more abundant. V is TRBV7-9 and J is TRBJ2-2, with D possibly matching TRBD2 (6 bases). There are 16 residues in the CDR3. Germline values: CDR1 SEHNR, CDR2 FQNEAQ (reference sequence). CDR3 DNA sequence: TGTGCCAGCAGCTCCAAGCGGGCCCGGAACACCGGGGAGCTGATTTTT. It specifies CASSSKRARNTGELIF.

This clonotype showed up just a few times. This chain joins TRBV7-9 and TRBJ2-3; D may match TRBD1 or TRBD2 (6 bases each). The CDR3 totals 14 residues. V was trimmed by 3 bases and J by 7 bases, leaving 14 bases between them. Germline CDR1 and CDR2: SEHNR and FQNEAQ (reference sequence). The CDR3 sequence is CASSLQGTSHTQYF. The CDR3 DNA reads TGTGCCAGCAGCTTGCAGGGGACTTCCCATACGCAGTATTTT.

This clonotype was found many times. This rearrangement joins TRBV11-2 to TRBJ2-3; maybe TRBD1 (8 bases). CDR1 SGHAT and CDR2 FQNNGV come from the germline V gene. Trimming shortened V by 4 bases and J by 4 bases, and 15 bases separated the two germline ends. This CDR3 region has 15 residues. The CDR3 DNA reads TGTGCCAGCAGCTCCTACAGGGGGAGGGCAGATACGCAGTATTTT. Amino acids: CASSSYRGRADTQYF.

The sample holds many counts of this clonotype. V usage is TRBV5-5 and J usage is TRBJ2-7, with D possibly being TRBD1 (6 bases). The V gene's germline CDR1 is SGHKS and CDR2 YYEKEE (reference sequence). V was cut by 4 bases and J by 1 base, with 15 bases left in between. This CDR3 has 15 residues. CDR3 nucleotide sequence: TGTGCCAGCAGCCGTGACAGGAAGCTGTCCTACGAGCAGTACTTC. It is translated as CASSRDRKLSYEQYF.

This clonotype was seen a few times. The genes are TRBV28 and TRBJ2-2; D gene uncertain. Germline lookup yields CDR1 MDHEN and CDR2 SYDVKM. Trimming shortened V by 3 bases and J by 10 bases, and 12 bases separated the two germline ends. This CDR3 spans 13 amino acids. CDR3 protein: CASSFDPGEELFF. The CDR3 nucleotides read TGTGCCAGCAGTTTTGACCCCGGTGAGGAGCTGTTTTTT.

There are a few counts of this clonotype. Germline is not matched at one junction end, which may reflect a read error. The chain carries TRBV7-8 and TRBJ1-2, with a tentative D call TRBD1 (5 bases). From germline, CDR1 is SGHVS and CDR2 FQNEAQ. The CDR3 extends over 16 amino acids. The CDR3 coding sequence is TGTGCCAGCAGCCCCACCAGGGTAGCCACTAATTATGGCTACACCTTC. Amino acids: CASSPTRVATNYGYTF.